This TCR beta chain was identified during a study of blood T cell repertoires in COVID-19. Overall study: Samples taken during acute and convalescent COVID-19 were collected in the United States, Italy and Spain.

Sequencing was performed with immunoSEQ multiplex PCR; in TCRdb, only in-frame clones are kept and a portion is missing. In the table there are 330,000 or so clones, about 88% of which are singletons. In terms of age and location, participants ranged from roughly 18 to 95 years and lived in under 30 US areas. Participant reports of clinical history set cohort assignment. A COVID-19 case was met by exposed participants within 2 weeks before study entry. The germline gives CDR1 ENHRY, CDR2 SYGVKD. The ends lost 2 bases at V and 6 bases at J; junction bases unmatched: 24. The CDR3 loop spans 21 amino acids.

The rearrangement uses TRBV10-3 and TRBJ2-2, with 7 bases matching TRBD2. The origin of this receptor is a woman in her twenties or thirties who had been exposed to COVID-19. The sequencing sample was made of PBMCs or T cells enriched from blood (not recorded which). The CDR3 region is CAISETFRGGGRGTRAGELFF. CDR3 sequence (DNA): TGTGCCATCAGTGAGACCTTCCGAGGCGGCGGGAGAGGTACTAGGGCCGGGGAGCTGTTTTTT.